The 4 T cell receptor beta chains listed next were all sequenced from one sample in a study of blood T cell repertoires in COVID-19. Here immunoSEQ multiplex PCR was the method, and the copy in TCRdb shows in-frame clones only, minus some. The sample shows 310,000 or so clones, 87% of them seen only once. The specimen sequenced was PBMCs or T cells enriched from blood (not recorded which). All receptors derive from a woman younger than 35 who had recovered from COVID-19.

CDR3: CASSPSGAAYEQYF. In DNA, the CDR3 is TGTGCCAGCTCACCAAGTGGGGCCGCCTACGAGCAGTACTTC. The chain recombines TRBV18 with TRBJ2-7; D might be TRBD1 (5 bases). Germline CDR1 and CDR2: KGHSH and LQKENI. The CDR3 runs 14 residues. Trimming pared 2 bases from V and 2 bases from J, leaving 10 bases between.

The rearrangement joins TRBV7-9 to TRBJ1-1; 11 nucleotides match TRBD1. CDR1 is SEHNR, CDR2 FQNEAQ, per germline (reference sequence). With V trimmed by 4 bases and J by 10 bases, 14 bases remained unmatched. The CDR3 has 16 residues. The CDR3 here is CASSSLSSDRGLGAFF. Here the CDR3 DNA reads TGTGCCAGCAGCTCCCTATCTTCGGACAGGGGGCTAGGAGCTTTCTTT.

J is TRBJ2-1 and V is TRBV2, with TRBD2 matching over 9 bases. This CDR3 is 15 amino acids long. Germline V gene lookup returns CDR1 SNHLY and CDR2 FYNNEI. V lost 6 bases, J lost 9 bases, and 12 bases stayed unmatched. The CDR3 DNA follows: TGTGCCAGCAGCGGGTCCGCGGGGGGGCTCCCTGAGCAGTTCTTC. This translates into CASSGSAGGLPEQFF.

This clone was seen more than once but under ten times. The V gene is TRBV6-6, the J gene TRBJ1-3; perhaps TRBD1 as D (6 bases). The CDR3 is 18 residues long. The V gene's germline CDR1 is MNHNY and CDR2 SVGAGI (reference sequence). Trimming removed 5 bases at V and 0 bases at J, with 20 bases between. CDR3 nucleotides: TGTGCCAGCAGTCGACGATTGTCGTCGACAGGCTCTGGAAACACCATATATTTT. This sequence encodes CASSRRLSSTGSGNTIYF.